Below, 26 T cell receptor beta chains from the same sample are listed, as sequenced in a study of T cells in localized non-small cell lung cancer. Profiling relied on immunoSEQ multiplex PCR, and the TCRdb table lists in-frame clones only, not all of them. The profile shows about 27,000 clones, about 92% of them singletons. Here the sequenced sample was peripheral blood, taken before any cancer treatment. The source is a woman aged 35-75 years with stage I lung adenocarcinoma.

The chain recombines TRBV27 with TRBJ1-5, with D perhaps TRBD1 (5 bases). V lost 1 base and J 5 bases, leaving 12 bases between the germline ends. Per the germline V gene, CDR1 is MNHEY and CDR2 is SMNVEV (reference sequence). CDR3 length equals 15 residues. This chain's CDR3 is CASSLFPGWDQPQHF. The CDR3, as DNA: TGTGCCAGCAGTTTATTCCCAGGGTGGGATCAGCCCCAGCATTTT.

This sequence joins TRBV6-5 and TRBJ1-1; possible D gene TRBD1, 6 bases. Germline V lookup: CDR1 MNHEY, CDR2 SVGAGI. V was cut by 6 bases and J by 1 base, with 15 bases left in between. This CDR3 spans 15 amino acids. Here the CDR3 reads CASRLHRAGNTEAFF. CDR3 coding DNA: TGTGCCAGCAGGTTACACAGGGCGGGGAACACTGAAGCTTTCTTT.

V usage is TRBV28 and J usage is TRBJ1-2; 7 nucleotides agree with TRBD1. Germline values: CDR1 MDHEN, CDR2 SYDVKM. The CDR3 runs to 15 residues. The V and J ends lost 2 bases and 4 bases, in that order; junction bases with no gene match: 7. This CDR3 reads CASSLVGQLLYGYTF. The CDR3 DNA sequence: TGTGCCAGCAGTTTAGTGGGACAGCTACTCTATGGCTACACCTTC.

The V call is TRBV6-5, the J call TRBJ2-2; D assignment may be TRBD1 or TRBD2 (6 bases each). Germline V gives CDR1 MNHEY, CDR2 SVGAGI. Trimming left V 2 bases short and J 4 bases short, with 11 bases between. CDR3 length: 15 amino acids. CDR3 sequence reads: CASSYKQGGTGELFF. CDR3 in DNA: TGTGCCAGCAGTTACAAACAGGGAGGCACCGGGGAGCTGTTTTTT.

The V gene is TRBV11-2, the J gene TRBJ2-1; D assignment may be TRBD1 or TRBD2 (7 bases each). The CDR3 is 16 amino acids. V dropped 5 bases and J dropped 3 bases, with 17 bases sitting between them. In germline, CDR1 is SGHAT, CDR2 FQNNGV. Written as DNA, the CDR3 is TGTGCCAGCAGCCGCCAGGGGGGGGAGGGCTACAATGAGCAGTTCTTC. This encodes CASSRQGGEGYNEQFF.

This chain joins TRBV28 and TRBJ1-2; 10 positions agree with TRBD1. CDR3 length: 15 amino acids. Germline CDR1 reads MDHEN; CDR2 reads SYDVKM. V lost 6 bases to trimming and J lost 8 bases; unmatched junction nucleotides: 12. The CDR3 DNA is TGTGCCAGCAGAACGACAGGGGGCGCTTTCATCGGCTACACCTTC. Translation: CASRTTGGAFIGYTF.

The rearrangement uses TRBV21-1 and TRBJ1-2; TRBD1, the D gene given by the table, was not confirmed from the DNA. TRBV21-1 is a recognized pseudogene. The CDR3 has 14 residues. The CDR3 loop reads CASSSPQGNYGYTF. The CDR3 coding sequence is TGTGCCAGCAGCAGCCCACAGGGTAACTATGGCTACACCTTC.

The V and J genes are TRBV5-1 and TRBJ2-2; no clear D gene. V was pared by 6 bases and J by 4 bases, with 19 bases between. CDR1 SGHRS and CDR2 YFSETQ come from the germline V gene. There are 16 residues in the CDR3. The DNA of the CDR3 is TGCGCCAGCACAGATCTCCGGCAGACTTCCACCGGGGAGCTGTTTTTT. This encodes CASTDLRQTSTGELFF.

V and J are TRBV29-1 and TRBJ1-1; D is possibly TRBD1 (5 bases). The V end was cut by 5 bases, the J end by 4 bases, with 14 bases between. CDR1 and CDR2 (germline): SQVTM, ANQGSEA. The CDR3 spans 13 residues. The CDR3 DNA is TGCAGCGTTTTTAAGGGGCTTAGCACTGAAGCTTTCTTT. Residues: CSVFKGLSTEAFF.

CDR3 region: CASKKHNYNEQFF. Written as DNA, the CDR3 is TGTGCCAGTAAAAAACACAACTACAATGAGCAGTTCTTC. This sequence joins TRBV19 and TRBJ2-1; D is ambiguous. Per the germline V gene, CDR1 is LNHDA and CDR2 is SQIVND (reference sequence). The CDR3 runs to 13 residues. Trimming shortened V by 7 bases and J by 3 bases, and 10 bases separated the two germline ends.

The CDR3 loop is CASSSIKRDSHNEQFF. The CDR3 DNA reads TGTGCCAGCAGCTCCATCAAGCGGGATTCCCACAATGAGCAGTTCTTC. The V and J genes are TRBV11-3 and TRBJ2-1; 7 bases align to TRBD2. This CDR3 is built from 16 residues. CDR1 SGHNT and CDR2 YENEEA come from the germline V gene. J lost 5 bases, V lost 4 bases, and 11 bases had no gene match.

This clone was observed once. CDR3 coding DNA: TGTGCCAGCAGCGTAGGCCAGGGTCGAAACACCATATATTTT. Translating it yields CASSVGQGRNTIYF. This chain uses TRBV9 with TRBJ1-3; D may be TRBD1 (5 bases). V lost 0 bases and J 5 bases, leaving 9 bases between the germline ends. The germline V gene has CDR1 SGDLS and CDR2 YYNGEE. There are 14 residues in the CDR3.

The chain joins TRBV2 to TRBJ2-6, with D unclear. The germline CDR1 and CDR2 sequences are SNHLY and FYNNEI. The CDR3 loop spans 16 amino acids. V was shortened by 1 base and J by 2 bases, with 9 bases between the two germline ends. The CDR3 DNA is TGTGCCAGCAGTGAAGGTGGGTTCCCTGGGGCCAACGTCCTGACTTTC. Protein sequence: CASSEGGFPGANVLTF.

This chain connects TRBV7-9 to TRBJ2-7; no clear D. Germline V gene data show CDR1 as SEHNR and CDR2 as FQNEAQ (reference sequence). The CDR3 covers 14 residues. Trimming took 5 bases from V and 6 from J, leaving 17 bases between them. The CDR3, as DNA: TGTGCCAGCAGCCCAAACCCCCTACGGAGCGAGCAGTACTTC. Its translation is CASSPNPLRSEQYF.

The chain joins TRBV10-2 to TRBJ1-4; 7 bases are a match to TRBD1. V gave up 5 bases and J gave up 6 bases; unmatched junction bases: 9. There are 15 residues in the CDR3. Germline lookup yields CDR1 WSHSY and CDR2 SAAADI. The CDR3 DNA follows: TGCGCCAGCAGTTTAACAGGGGCGAGTTATGAAAAACTGTTTTTT. As protein: CASSLTGASYEKLFF.

The chain combines TRBV6-5 with TRBJ1-6; D unresolved. This CDR3 comprises 15 residues. Germline values: CDR1 MNHEY, CDR2 SVGAGI. Trimming removed 10 bases at V and 7 bases at J, with 20 bases between. CDR3 nucleotides: TGTGCCATTGCCCGGGAGGGATTGGGGAATTCACCCCTCCACTTT. This gives the protein CAIAREGLGNSPLHF.

V is TRBV30 and J is TRBJ1-1; D is unclear. CDR1 GTSNPN and CDR2 SVGIG come from the germline V gene (reference sequence). The CDR3 runs to 13 residues. Trimming left V 2 bases short and J 3 bases short, with 10 bases between. CDR3 residues: CAWSSRPDTEAFF. The CDR3 DNA reads as TGTGCCTGGAGTTCAAGACCGGACACTGAAGCTTTCTTT.

This clone was seen a single time. The J gene is TRBJ2-6, the V gene TRBV5-1, with D unresolved. CDR3 size: 16 residues. CDR1 SGHRS and CDR2 YFSETQ come from the germline V gene. The V and J ends lost 0 bases and 0 bases respectively, with 7 bases between them. CDR3 nucleotides: TGCGCCAGCAGCTTGGGAGTCAGCTCTGGGGCCAACGTCCTGACTTTC. It encodes CASSLGVSSGANVLTF.

The J gene is TRBJ2-3, the V gene TRBV5-1; TRBD2 might be the D (7 bases). Trimming removed 4 bases at V and 3 bases at J, with 21 bases between. This CDR3 has 17 amino acids. Germline V gene sequence: CDR1 SGHRS, CDR2 YFSETQ. CDR3 sequence (DNA): TGCGCCAGCAGCACGCCCCAGGCGGGGGCGCGGACAGATACGCAGTATTTT. Amino acids: CASSTPQAGARTDTQYF. The variable domain in full, with the rest retrieved from reference TRBV5-1 and TRBJ2-3, is KAGVTQTPRYLIKTRGQQVTLSCSPISGHRSVSWYQQTPGQGLQFLFEYFSETQRNKGNFPGRFSGRQFSNSRSEMNVSTLELGDSALYLCASSTPQAGARTDTQYFGPGTRLTVL.

The chain has TRBV14 and TRBJ2-7, with 8 positions matching TRBD1. The germline CDR1 and CDR2 sequences are SGHDN and FVKESK. Unmatched junction bases numbered 5, after V lost 6 bases and J lost 4 bases. The CDR3 is made up of 13 amino acids. The CDR3 region has the DNA TGTGCCAGCAGACTGACAGGGGTTTACGAGCAGTACTTC. It translates to CASRLTGVYEQYF.

The CDR3 nucleotides are TGTGCCACACACAGGAATTATTATGAGCAGTTCTTC. This sequence encodes CATHRNYYEQFF. V and J are TRBV6-5 and TRBJ2-1; possible D gene TRBD1, 5 bases. V lost 10 bases to trimming and J lost 8 bases, with 15 bases between them. The CDR3 totals 12 residues. Germline CDR1 reads MNHEY; CDR2 reads SVGAGI.

This chain connects TRBV5-4 to TRBJ1-2; a possible D gene is TRBD1 (6 bases). Trimming removed 2 bases from V and 4 bases from J, with 12 bases in between. The CDR3 totals 14 residues. Looked up from germline, CDR1 is SGHNT and CDR2 is YYREEE (reference sequence). CDR3 protein: CASSFPGEGYGYTF. The CDR3 bases are TGTGCCAGCAGCTTTCCAGGGGAGGGCTATGGCTACACCTTC.

The chain recombines TRBV11-1 with TRBJ2-1, with 9 bases aligning to TRBD1. Germline V lookup: CDR1 SGHAT, CDR2 FQDESV (reference sequence). The V segment lost 5 bases and the J segment 3 bases; nucleotides outside the gene matches: 5. CDR3 length: 15 amino acids. The CDR3 is CASSKQGARYNEQFF. The CDR3 nucleotides are TGTGCCAGCAGCAAACAGGGGGCTCGCTACAATGAGCAGTTCTTC. Filled out from reference TRBV11-1 and TRBJ2-1, the complete variable domain reads EAEVAQSPRYKITEKSQAVAFWCDPISGHATLYWYRQILGQGPELLVQFQDESVVDDSQLPKDRFSAERLKGVDSTLKIQPAELGDSAMYLCASSKQGARYNEQFFGPGTRLTVL.

J is TRBJ1-1 and V is TRBV7-7; D is uncertain. This CDR3 is built from 16 residues. The germline gives CDR1 SSHAT, CDR2 FNYEAQ (reference sequence). V lost 1 base and J 0 bases, leaving 12 bases between the germline ends. CDR3 DNA sequence: TGTGCCAGCAGCTTAGACAGCGGGCAGATGAACACTGAAGCTTTCTTT. Translating it yields CASSLDSGQMNTEAFF.

The rearrangement joins TRBV7-9 to TRBJ1-2; possible D gene TRBD1, 6 bases. Deletions cut 2 bases from V and 0 bases from J, with 22 bases between. The CDR3 contains 19 residues. CDR1 is SEHNR and CDR2 is FQNEAQ in the germline V gene (reference sequence). The CDR3 nucleotides read TGTGCCAGCAGCTTATTATCGGGACAACCGGAGATAACTAACTATGGCTACACCTTC. This encodes CASSLLSGQPEITNYGYTF.

V and J are TRBV13 and TRBJ1-3; TRBD1 is a possible D gene (6 bases). The CDR3 covers 17 residues. V gave up 0 bases and J gave up 4 bases, with 16 bases separating them. CDR1 and CDR2 (germline): PRHDT, FYEKMQ (reference sequence). As DNA, the CDR3 is TGTGCCAGCAGCTTAGGGGCGAACAGGGAAGACGGAAACACCATATATTTT. This gives the protein CASSLGANREDGNTIYF.